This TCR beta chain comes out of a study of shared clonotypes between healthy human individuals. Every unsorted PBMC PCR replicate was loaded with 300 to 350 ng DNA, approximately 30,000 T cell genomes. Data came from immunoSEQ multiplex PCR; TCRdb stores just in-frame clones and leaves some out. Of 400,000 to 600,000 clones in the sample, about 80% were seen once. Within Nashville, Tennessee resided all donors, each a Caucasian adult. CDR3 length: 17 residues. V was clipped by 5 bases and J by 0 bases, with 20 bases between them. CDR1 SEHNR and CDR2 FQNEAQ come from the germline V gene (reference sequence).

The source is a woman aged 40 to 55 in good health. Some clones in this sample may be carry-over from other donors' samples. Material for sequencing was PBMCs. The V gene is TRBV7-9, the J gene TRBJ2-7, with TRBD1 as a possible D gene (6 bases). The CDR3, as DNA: TGTGCCAGCAGCGCACGACTCGGGACACCTCTCTCCTACGAGCAGTACTTC. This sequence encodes CASSARLGTPLSYEQYF.